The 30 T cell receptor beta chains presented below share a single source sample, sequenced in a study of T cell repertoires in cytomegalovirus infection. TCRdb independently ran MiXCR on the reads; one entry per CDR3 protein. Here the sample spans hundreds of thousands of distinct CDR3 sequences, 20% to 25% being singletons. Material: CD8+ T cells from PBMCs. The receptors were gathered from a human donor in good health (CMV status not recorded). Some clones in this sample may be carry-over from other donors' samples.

In nucleotides, the CDR3 is TGTGCCAGCAGTGAAGACTCAGGACAGGGCTATGAGCAGTTCTTC. Its protein is CASSEDSGQGYEQFF. V is TRBV2 and J is TRBJ2-1; 8 bases map to TRBD1. The CDR3 totals 15 residues. Germline V gives CDR1 SNHLY, CDR2 FYNNEI. V lost 1 base and J lost 8; bases outside the gene matches: 7.

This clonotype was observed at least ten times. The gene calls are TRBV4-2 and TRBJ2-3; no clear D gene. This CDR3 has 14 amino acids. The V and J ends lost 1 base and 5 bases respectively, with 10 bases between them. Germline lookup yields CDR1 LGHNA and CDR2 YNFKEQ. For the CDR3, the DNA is TGTGCCAGCAGCCAAGTCGTGACTGGAGATACGCAGTATTTT. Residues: CASSQVVTGDTQYF.

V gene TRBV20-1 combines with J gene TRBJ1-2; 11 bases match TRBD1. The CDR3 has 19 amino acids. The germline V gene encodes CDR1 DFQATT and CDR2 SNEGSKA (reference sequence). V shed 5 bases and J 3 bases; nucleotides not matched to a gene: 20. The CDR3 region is CSARPAGTGGDPFHYGYTF. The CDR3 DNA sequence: TGCAGTGCTCGACCCGCCGGGACAGGGGGGGACCCCTTCCACTATGGCTACACCTTC.

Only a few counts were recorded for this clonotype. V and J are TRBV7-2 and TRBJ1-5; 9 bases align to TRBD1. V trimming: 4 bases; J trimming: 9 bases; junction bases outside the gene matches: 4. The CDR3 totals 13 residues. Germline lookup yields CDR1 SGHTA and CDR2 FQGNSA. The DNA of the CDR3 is TGTGCCAGCAGCTGGGACAGGGTGCGGCCCCAGCATTTT. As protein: CASSWDRVRPQHF.

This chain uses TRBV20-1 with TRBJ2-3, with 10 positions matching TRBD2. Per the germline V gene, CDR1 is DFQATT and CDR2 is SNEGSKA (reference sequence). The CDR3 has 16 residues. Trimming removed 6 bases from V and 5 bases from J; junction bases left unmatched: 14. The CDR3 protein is CSARAASGGRGDTQYF. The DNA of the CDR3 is TGCAGTGCCCGGGCGGCTAGCGGGGGCCGAGGAGATACGCAGTATTTT.

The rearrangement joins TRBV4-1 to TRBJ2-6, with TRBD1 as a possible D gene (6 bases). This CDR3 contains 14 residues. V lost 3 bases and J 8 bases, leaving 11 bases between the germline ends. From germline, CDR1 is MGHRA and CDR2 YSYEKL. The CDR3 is CASSQGAGTNVLTF. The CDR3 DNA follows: TGCGCCAGCAGCCAGGGGGCCGGGACCAACGTCCTGACTTTC.

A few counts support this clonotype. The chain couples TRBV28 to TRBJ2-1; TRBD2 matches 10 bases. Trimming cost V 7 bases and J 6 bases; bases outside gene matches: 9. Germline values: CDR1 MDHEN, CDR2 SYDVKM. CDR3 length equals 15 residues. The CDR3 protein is CASNPEGLAINEQFF. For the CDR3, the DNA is TGTGCCAGCAACCCTGAGGGACTAGCGATCAATGAGCAGTTCTTC. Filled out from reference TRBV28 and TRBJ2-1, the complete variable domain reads DVKVTQSSRYLVKRTGEKVFLECVQDMDHENMFWYRQDPGLGLRLIYFSYDVKMKEKGDIPEGYSVSREKKERFSLILESASTNQTSMYLCASNPEGLAINEQFFGPGTRLTVL.

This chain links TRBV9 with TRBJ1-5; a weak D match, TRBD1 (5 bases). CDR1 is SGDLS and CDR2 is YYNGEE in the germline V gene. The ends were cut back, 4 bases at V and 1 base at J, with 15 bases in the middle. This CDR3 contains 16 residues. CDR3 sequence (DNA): TGTGCCAGCAGCACCGGGGGGGAGAAAAGCAATCAGCCCCAGCATTTT. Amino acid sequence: CASSTGGEKSNQPQHF.

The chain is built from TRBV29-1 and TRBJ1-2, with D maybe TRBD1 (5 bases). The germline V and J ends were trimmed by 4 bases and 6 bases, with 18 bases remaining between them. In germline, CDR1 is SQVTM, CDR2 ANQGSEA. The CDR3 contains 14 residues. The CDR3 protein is CSVAGGGLWDGYTF. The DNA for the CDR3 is TGCAGCGTTGCGGGGGGAGGTCTCTGGGATGGCTACACCTTC.

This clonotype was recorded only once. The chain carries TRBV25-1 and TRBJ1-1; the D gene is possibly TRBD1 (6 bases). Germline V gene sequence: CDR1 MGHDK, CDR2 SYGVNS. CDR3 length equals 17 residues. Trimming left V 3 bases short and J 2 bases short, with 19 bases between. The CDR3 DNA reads TGTGCCAGCAGTGATGGGGTACTTCGGACAGCTAACACTGAAGCTTTCTTT. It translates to CASSDGVLRTANTEAFF.

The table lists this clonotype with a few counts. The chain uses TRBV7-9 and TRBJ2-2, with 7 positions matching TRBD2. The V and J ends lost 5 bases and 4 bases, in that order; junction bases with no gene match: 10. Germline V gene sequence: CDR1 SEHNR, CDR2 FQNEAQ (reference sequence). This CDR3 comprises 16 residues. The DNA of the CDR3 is TGTGCCAGCAGCCCTAGGGGACTACCGATCACCGGGGAGCTGTTTTTT. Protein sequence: CASSPRGLPITGELFF.

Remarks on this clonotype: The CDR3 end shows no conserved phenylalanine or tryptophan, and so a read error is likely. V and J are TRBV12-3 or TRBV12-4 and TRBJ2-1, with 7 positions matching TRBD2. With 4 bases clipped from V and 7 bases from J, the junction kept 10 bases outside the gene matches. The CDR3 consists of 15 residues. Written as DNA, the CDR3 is TGTGCCAGCAGTTCAGAGGGTAGCGGGCGGAATGAGCAGTTCTCC. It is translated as CASSSEGSGRNEQFS.

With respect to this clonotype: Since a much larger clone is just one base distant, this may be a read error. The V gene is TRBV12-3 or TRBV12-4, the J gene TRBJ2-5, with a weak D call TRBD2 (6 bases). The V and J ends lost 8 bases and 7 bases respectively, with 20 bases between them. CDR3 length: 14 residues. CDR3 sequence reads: CASGLTGERGTQYF. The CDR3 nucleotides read TGTGCCAGCGGACTAACGGGGGAGAGGGGGACCCAGTACTTC.

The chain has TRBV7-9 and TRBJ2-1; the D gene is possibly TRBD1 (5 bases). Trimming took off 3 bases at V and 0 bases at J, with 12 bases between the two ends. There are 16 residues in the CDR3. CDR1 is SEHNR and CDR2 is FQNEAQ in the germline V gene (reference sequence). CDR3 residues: CASSFRQSTSYNEQFF. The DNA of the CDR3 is TGTGCCAGCAGCTTTCGACAGTCTACCTCCTACAATGAGCAGTTCTTC. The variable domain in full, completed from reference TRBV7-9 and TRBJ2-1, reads DTGVSQNPRHKITKRGQNVTFRCDPISEHNRLYWYRQTLGQGPEFLTYFQNEAQLEKSRLLSDRFSAERPKGSFSTLEIQRTEQGDSAMYLCASSFRQSTSYNEQFFGPGTRLTVL.

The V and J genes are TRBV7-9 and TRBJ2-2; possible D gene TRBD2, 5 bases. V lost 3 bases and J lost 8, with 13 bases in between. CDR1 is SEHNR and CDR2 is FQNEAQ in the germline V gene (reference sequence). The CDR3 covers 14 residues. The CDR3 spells CASSFSGTLGELFF. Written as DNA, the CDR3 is TGTGCCAGCAGCTTCTCGGGAACTCTGGGGGAGCTGTTTTTT. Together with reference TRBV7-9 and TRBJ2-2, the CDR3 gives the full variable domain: DTGVSQNPRHKITKRGQNVTFRCDPISEHNRLYWYRQTLGQGPEFLTYFQNEAQLEKSRLLSDRFSAERPKGSFSTLEIQRTEQGDSAMYLCASSFSGTLGELFFGEGSRLTVL.

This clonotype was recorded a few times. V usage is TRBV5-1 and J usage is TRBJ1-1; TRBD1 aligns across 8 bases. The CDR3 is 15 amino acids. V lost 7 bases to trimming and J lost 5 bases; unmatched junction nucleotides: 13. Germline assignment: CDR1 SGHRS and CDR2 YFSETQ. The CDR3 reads CASGVVTGGETEAFF. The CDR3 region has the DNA TGCGCCAGCGGCGTCGTTACAGGGGGAGAAACTGAAGCTTTCTTT.

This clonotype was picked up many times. As DNA, the CDR3 is TGTGCCAGCAGTTTGGCGCCAGGGCTCTCCTACGAGCAGTACTTC. Translation gives CASSLAPGLSYEQYF. This rearrangement joins TRBV6-5 to TRBJ2-7; a weak D match, TRBD1 (5 bases). From germline, CDR1 is MNHEY and CDR2 SVGAGI. Trimming removed 4 bases from V and 0 bases from J, with 13 bases in between. The CDR3 totals 15 residues.

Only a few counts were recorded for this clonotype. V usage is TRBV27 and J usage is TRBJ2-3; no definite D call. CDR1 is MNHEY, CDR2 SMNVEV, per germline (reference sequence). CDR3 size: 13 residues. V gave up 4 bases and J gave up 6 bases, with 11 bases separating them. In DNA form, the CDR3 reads TGTGCCAGCAGTTCCCTCGTGGGGGATACGCAGTATTTT. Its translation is CASSSLVGDTQYF.

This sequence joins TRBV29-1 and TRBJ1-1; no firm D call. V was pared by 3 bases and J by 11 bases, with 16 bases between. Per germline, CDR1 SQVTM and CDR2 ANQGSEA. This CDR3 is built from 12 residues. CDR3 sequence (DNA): TGCAGCGTTGATGATCCGCGGGGTGGGGCTTTCTTT. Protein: CSVDDPRGGAFF.

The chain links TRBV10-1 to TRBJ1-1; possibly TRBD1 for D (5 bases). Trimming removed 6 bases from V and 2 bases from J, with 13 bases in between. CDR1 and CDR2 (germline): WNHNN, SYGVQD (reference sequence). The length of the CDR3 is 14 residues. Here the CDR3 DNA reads TGCGCCAGCAGATCGGGACCTAGAAACACTGAAGCTTTCTTT. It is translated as CASRSGPRNTEAFF.

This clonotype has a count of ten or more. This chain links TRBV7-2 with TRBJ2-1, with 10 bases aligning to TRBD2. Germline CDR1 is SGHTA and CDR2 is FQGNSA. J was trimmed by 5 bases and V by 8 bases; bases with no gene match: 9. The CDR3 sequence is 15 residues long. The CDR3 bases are TGTGCCAGCGACCCCAGCGGGGGGGCCAACAATGAGCAGTTCTTC. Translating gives CASDPSGGANNEQFF.

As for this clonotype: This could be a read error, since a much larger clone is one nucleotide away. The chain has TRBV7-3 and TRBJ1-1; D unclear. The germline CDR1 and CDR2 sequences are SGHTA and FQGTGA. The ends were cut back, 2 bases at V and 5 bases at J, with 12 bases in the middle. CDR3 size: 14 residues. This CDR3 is CASSLDQSITEAFF. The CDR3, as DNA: TGTGCCAGCAGCTTAGATCAGAGTATAACTGAAGCTTTCTTT.

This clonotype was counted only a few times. This chain's CDR3 is CASGSITDTQYF. The DNA of the CDR3 is TGTGCTAGTGGTTCAATCACAGATACGCAGTATTTT. This sequence joins TRBV12-5 and TRBJ2-3; D not resolved. The V end was cut by 4 bases, the J end by 2 bases, with 4 bases between. This CDR3 region has 12 residues. Per germline, CDR1 LGHNT and CDR2 FRNRAP.

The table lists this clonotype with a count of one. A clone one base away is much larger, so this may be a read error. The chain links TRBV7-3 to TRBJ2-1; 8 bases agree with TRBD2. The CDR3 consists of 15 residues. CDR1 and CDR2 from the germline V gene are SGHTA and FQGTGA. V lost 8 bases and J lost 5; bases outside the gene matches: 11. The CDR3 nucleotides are TGTGCCAGCTCGGCGAGGACTAGCTACAACAATGAGCAGTTCTTC. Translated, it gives CASSARTSYNNEQFF.

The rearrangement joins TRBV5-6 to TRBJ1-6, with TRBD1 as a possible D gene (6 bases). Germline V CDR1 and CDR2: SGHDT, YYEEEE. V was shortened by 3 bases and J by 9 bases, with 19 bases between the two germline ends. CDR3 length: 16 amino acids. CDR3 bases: TGTGCCAGCAGCTCGGACAGTTGGGATGGTTTTTCACCCCTCCACTTT. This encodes CASSSDSWDGFSPLHF.

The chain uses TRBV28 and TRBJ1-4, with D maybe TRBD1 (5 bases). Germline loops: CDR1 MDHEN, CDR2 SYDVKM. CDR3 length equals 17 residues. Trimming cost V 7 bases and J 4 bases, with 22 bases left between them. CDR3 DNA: TGTGCCAGCATCACCATCGGACGGGGGTTGGATAATGAAAAACTGTTTTTT. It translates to CASITIGRGLDNEKLFF.

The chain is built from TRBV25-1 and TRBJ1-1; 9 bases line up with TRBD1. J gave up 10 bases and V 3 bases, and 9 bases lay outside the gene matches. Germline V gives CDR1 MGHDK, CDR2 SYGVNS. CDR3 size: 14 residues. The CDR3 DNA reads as TGTGCCAGCAGTGACGGACAGGGGTTACCTCTAGCTTTCTTT. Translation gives CASSDGQGLPLAFF.

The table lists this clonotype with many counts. This chain's CDR3 is CASSPQGGWNTEAFF. The CDR3 nucleotides read TGTGCCAGCAGTCCCCAGGGGGGATGGAACACTGAAGCTTTCTTT. The chain is built from TRBV7-8 and TRBJ1-1; 7 nucleotides line up with TRBD1. The germline CDR1 and CDR2 sequences are SGHVS and FQNEAQ. The V gene end was trimmed by 6 bases and the J gene end by 1 base; junction bases not matched to a gene: 8. The CDR3 consists of 15 residues.

CDR3 in DNA: TGTGCCAGCAGTCGACCTGCTGATATCAATGAGCAGTTCTTC. Its protein product is CASSRPADINEQFF. This chain connects TRBV6-2 or TRBV6-3 to TRBJ2-1; D call uncertain. There are 14 residues in the CDR3. The V end was cut by 5 bases, the J end by 6 bases, with 14 bases between. Germline CDR1 is MNHEY and CDR2 is SVGEGT.

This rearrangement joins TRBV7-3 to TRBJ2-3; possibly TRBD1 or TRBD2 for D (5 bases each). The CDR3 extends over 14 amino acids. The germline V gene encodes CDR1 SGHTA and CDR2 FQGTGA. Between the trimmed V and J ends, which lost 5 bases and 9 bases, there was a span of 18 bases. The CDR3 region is CASSLGFSGDTQYF. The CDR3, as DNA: TGTGCCAGCAGCCTAGGATTTTCCGGGGACACGCAGTATTTT. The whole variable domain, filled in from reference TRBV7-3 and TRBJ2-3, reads GAGVSQTPSNKVTEKGKYVELRCDPISGHTALYWYRQSLGQGPEFLIYFQGTGAADDSGLPNDRFFAVRPEGSVSTLKIQRTERGDSAVYLCASSLGFSGDTQYFGPGTRLTVL.